This entry features one T cell receptor beta chain sequence. The antigen is unknown. Other nucleotide sequences from this sample produce the same CDR3. This entry comes from a study of shared clonotypes between healthy human individuals. The CDR3 has 11 amino acids. Trimming pared 5 bases from V and 2 bases from J, leaving 6 bases between. The germline CDR1 and CDR2 sequences are SQVTM and ANQGSEA. Genomic DNA per cell subset filled all wells of several immunoSEQ plates. Some 30,000 T cell genomes, or around 180 ng DNA, went into the sorted-subset replicate PCRs. TCRdb keeps only in-frame clones here, not all; method: immunoSEQ multiplex PCR. The sample includes some 1,100,000 clones, more than 75% of them seen just once. Points from the study as a whole: The generation probabilities recorded for non-shared clonotypes fell below those of clonotypes shared by all four donors. Clonotype sharing across donors was expected to vary with sequencing depth.

Sequencing used memory CD4+ T cells from PBMCs. Subset specified: CD45RA-negative fraction. This chain joins TRBV29-1 and TRBJ1-1; D ambiguous. The TCR comes from a man aged 18 to 35 in good health. Some clones in this sample may be carry-over from other donors' samples. The CDR3 region has the DNA TGCAGCGTTTCCAGAAACACTGAAGCTTTCTTT. Translated, it gives CSVSRNTEAFF.